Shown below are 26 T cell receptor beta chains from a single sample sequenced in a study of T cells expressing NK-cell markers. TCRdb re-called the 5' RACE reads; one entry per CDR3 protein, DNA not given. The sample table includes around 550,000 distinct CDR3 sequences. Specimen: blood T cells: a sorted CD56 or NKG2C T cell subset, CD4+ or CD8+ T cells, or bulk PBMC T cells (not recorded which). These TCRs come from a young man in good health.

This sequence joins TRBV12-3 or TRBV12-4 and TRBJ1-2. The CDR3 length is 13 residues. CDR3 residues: CASSLAEPLDYTF.

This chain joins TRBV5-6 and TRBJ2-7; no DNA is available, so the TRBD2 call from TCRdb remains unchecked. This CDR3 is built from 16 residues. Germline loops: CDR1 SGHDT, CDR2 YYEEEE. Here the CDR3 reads CASSQGLAGRSYEQYF.

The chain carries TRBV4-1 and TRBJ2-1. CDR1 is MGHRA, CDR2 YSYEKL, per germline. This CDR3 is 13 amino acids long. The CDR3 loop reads CASSQETNNEQFF.

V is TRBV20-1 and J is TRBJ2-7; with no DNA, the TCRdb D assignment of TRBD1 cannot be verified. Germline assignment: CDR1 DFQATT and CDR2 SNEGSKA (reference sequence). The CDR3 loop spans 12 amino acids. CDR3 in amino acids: CSARAEQVKQYF.

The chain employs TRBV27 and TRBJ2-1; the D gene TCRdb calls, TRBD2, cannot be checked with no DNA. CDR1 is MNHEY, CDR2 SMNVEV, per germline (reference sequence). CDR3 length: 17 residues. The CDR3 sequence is CASSFSPRLAGGNEQFF.

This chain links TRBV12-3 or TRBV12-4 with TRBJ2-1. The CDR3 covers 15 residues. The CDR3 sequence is CASSLNGGAYNEQFF.

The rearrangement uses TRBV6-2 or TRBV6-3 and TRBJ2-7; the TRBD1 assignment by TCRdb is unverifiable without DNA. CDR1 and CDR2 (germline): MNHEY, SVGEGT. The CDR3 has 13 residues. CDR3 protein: CASSRDTTYEQYF.

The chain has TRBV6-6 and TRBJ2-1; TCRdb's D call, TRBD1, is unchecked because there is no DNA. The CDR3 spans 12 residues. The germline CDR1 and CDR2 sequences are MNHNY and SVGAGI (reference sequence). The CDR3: CASNGASVEQFF.

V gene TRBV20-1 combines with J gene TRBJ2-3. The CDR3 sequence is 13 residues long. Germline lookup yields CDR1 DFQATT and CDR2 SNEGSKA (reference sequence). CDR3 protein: CSAPVGSTDTQYF.

The CDR3: CASSSPSRNTEAFF. The J gene is TRBJ1-1, the V gene TRBV27. The CDR3 runs to 14 residues. Per germline, CDR1 MNHEY and CDR2 SMNVEV (reference sequence).

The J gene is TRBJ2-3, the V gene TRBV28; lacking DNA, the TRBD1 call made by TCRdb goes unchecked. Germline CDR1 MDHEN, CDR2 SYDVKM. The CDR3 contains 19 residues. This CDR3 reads CASSLSWLDGTGVVDTQYF.

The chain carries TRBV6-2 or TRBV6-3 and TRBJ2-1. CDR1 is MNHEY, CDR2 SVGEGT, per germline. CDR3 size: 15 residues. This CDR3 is CASSYATSGHDEQFF.

The CDR3 loop reads CASSSVQGDNSPLHF. The chain carries TRBV25-1 and TRBJ1-6; TCRdb's D call, TRBD1, is unchecked because there is no DNA. The V gene's germline CDR1 is MGHDK and CDR2 SYGVNS. This CDR3 is built from 15 residues.

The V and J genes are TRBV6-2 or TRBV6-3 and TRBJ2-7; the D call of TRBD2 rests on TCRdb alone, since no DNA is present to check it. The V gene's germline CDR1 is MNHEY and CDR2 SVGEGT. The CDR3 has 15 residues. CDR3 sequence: CASSYGGLARYEQYF.

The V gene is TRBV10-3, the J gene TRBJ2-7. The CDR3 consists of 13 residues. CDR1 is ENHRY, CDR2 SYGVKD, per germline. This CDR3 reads CAISESRVGEQYF.

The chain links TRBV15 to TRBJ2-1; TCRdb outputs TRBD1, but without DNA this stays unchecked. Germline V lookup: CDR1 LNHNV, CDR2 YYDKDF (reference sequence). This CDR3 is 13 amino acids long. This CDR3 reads CATQGRGKNEQFF.

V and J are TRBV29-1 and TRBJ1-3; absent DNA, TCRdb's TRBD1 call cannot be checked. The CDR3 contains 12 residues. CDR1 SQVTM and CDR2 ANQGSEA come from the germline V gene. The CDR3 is CSGGVTGNTIYF.

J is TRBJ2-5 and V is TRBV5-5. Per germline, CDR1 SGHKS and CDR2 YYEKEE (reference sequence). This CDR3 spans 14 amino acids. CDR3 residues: CASMASGDQETQYF.

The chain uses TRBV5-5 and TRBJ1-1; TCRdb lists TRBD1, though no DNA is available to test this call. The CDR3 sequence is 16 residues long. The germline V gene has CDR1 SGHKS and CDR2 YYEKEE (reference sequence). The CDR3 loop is CASSLGRGRLNTEAFF.

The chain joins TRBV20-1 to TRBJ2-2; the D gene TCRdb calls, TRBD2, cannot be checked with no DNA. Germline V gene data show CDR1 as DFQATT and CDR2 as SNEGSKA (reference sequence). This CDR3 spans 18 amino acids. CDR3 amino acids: CSARDFRVWRENTGELFF.

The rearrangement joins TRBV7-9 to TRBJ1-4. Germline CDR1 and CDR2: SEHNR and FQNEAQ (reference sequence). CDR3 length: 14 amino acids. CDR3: CASSPKDMNEKLFF.

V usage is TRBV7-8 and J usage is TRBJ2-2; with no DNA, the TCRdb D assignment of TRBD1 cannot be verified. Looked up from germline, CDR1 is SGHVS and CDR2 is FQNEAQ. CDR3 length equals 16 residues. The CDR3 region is CASRRDRGQPGGELFF.

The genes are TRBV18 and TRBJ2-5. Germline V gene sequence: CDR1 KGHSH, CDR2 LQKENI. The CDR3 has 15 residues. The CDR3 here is CASSPSSATPETQYF.

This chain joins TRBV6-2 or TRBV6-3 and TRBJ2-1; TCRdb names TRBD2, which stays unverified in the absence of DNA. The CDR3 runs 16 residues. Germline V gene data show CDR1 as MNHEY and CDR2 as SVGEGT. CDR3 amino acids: CASRLDSGSYSNEQFF.

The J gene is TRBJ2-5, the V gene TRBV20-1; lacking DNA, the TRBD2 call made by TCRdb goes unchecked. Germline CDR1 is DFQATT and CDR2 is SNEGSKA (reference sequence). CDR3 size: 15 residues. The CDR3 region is CSARDLGRAQETQYF.

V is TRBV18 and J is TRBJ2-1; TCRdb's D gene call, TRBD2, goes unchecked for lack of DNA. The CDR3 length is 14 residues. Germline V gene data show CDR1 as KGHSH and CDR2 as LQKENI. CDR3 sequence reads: CASSPLSSKDEQFF. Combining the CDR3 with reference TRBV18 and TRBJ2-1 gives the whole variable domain NAGVMQNPRHLVRRRGQEARLRCSPMKGHSHVYWYRQLPEEGLKFMVYLQKENIIDESGMPKERFSAEFPKEGPSILRIQQVVRGDSAAYFCASSPLSSKDEQFFGPGTRLTVL.